The T cell receptor (beta chain) described here comes from a study of blood T cell repertoires in COVID-19. In the study overall: T cells, B-cell-depleted T cells, or PBMCs provided the cDNA or gDNA that served as material.

The J segment lost 9 bases and the V segment lost 6 bases, leaving 5 bases of the junction unmatched. CDR3 length: 12 amino acids. Germline lookup yields CDR1 SGHAT and CDR2 FQNNGV. Sequencing used immunoSEQ multiplex PCR; TCRdb keeps in-frame clones, though not all of them. The sample carries about 100,000 clones, about 85% recorded once. The chain links TRBV11-2 to TRBJ2-3, with 8 bases lining up with TRBD1. Source material: peripheral blood. This clonotype originated in a human donor in a cohort sampled during active COVID-19. The CDR3: CASSQQGGTQYF. As DNA, the CDR3 is TGTGCCAGCAGTCAACAGGGGGGCACGCAGTATTTT.